The 26 T cell receptor beta chains reported below all come from one sample, sequenced in a study of blood T cell repertoires in COVID-19. Sequencing used immunoSEQ multiplex PCR; TCRdb keeps in-frame clones, though not all of them. The sample carries fewer than 250,000 clones, about nine tenths recorded once. The sequenced material came from PBMCs or T cells enriched from blood (not recorded which). These receptors were taken from a young man in a cohort exposed to, infected with or recovered from COVID-19 (not recorded which).

The chain combines TRBV11-2 with TRBJ2-7, with D perhaps matching TRBD1 (6 bases). This CDR3 is built from 17 residues. In germline, CDR1 is SGHAT, CDR2 FQNNGV. V lost 5 bases and J 0 bases, leaving 20 bases between the germline ends. In DNA form, the CDR3 reads TGTGCCAGCAGCCAGACCCTAGACAGGATGAGCTCCTACGAGCAGTACTTC. Translation: CASSQTLDRMSSYEQYF.

A few counts support this clone. This sequence joins TRBV7-6 and TRBJ2-1; TRBD2 agrees at 7 bases. CDR1 SGHVS and CDR2 FNYEAQ come from the germline V gene. After removal of 10 bases from V and 0 bases from J, the junction contained 12 bases not matched to a gene. The CDR3 totals 16 residues. The CDR3 coding sequence is TGTGCCACATACACCGAAATAGCGGGCTCCTACAATGAGCAGTTCTTC. Its protein is CATYTEIAGSYNEQFF.

V usage is TRBV9 and J usage is TRBJ2-7, with TRBD1 as a possible D gene (5 bases). This CDR3 spans 12 amino acids. Germline V gene sequence: CDR1 SGDLS, CDR2 YYNGEE. V lost 7 bases and J lost 0, with 8 bases in between. The chain's CDR3 is CASGAGSYEQYF. The CDR3 DNA is TGTGCCAGCGGGGCAGGCTCCTACGAGCAGTACTTC.

The rearrangement links TRBV5-1 to TRBJ1-1; the D gene is possibly TRBD1 (5 bases). Germline CDR1 and CDR2: SGHRS and YFSETQ. The CDR3 extends over 14 amino acids. V was trimmed by 4 bases and J by 1 base, leaving 11 bases between them. DNA of the CDR3: TGCGCCAGCAGCCGAATGGGGGGGAACACTGAAGCTTTCTTT. Translating gives CASSRMGGNTEAFF.

The rearrangement joins TRBV14 to TRBJ2-1; D is unclear. Per germline, CDR1 SGHDN and CDR2 FVKESK. Deletions cut 4 bases from V and 6 bases from J, with 13 bases between. The CDR3 consists of 14 residues. CDR3 amino acids: CASSLIQRLNEQFF. The CDR3 DNA reads as TGTGCCAGCAGCCTAATTCAAAGACTCAATGAGCAGTTCTTC.

This clone was detected once. CDR3 protein: CATTVQDIQYF. Written as DNA, the CDR3 is TGTGCCACGACAGTTCAGGACATTCAGTACTTC. The chain couples TRBV19 to TRBJ2-4, with a weak D call TRBD1 (5 bases). Trimming shortened V by 10 bases and J by 8 bases, and 12 bases separated the two germline ends. Germline loops: CDR1 LNHDA, CDR2 SQIVND (reference sequence). The CDR3 spans 11 residues.

J is TRBJ2-1 and V is TRBV2, with D possibly TRBD2 on 6 matching bases. Per germline, CDR1 SNHLY and CDR2 FYNNEI. Trimming took off 2 bases at V and 0 bases at J, with 8 bases between the two ends. The CDR3 runs to 15 residues. The CDR3: CASSELRDSYNEQFF. The CDR3 DNA reads TGTGCCAGCAGTGAACTGCGGGACTCCTACAATGAGCAGTTCTTC.

The V call is TRBV19, the J call TRBJ2-7; 9 nucleotides line up with TRBD1. Looked up from germline, CDR1 is LNHDA and CDR2 is SQIVND (reference sequence). The junction had 13 bases not matched to a gene; V was cut back by 5 bases and J by 2 bases. The CDR3 extends over 17 amino acids. The CDR3 here is CASSSRDREDGAYEQYF. CDR3 in DNA: TGTGCCAGTAGTTCAAGGGACAGGGAAGATGGGGCCTACGAGCAGTACTTC.

V gene TRBV29-1 combines with J gene TRBJ1-2; D is ambiguous. The germline CDR1 and CDR2 sequences are SQVTM and ANQGSEA. The CDR3 runs 14 residues. V lost 6 bases to trimming and J lost 0 bases, with 14 bases between them. The CDR3 reads CSVAQSPANYGYTF. CDR3 nucleotides: TGCAGCGTCGCACAGAGTCCCGCTAACTATGGCTACACCTTC. The full variable domain, with the rest looked up from reference TRBV29-1 and TRBJ1-2, is SAVISQKPSRDICQRGTSLTIQCQVDSQVTMMFWYRQQPGQSLTLIATANQGSEATYESGFVIDKFPISRPNLTFSTLTVSNMSPEDSSIYLCSVAQSPANYGYTFGSGTRLTVV.

The chain uses TRBV28 and TRBJ2-6; weak D call: TRBD2 (6 bases). The CDR3 covers 17 residues. Germline V gives CDR1 MDHEN, CDR2 SYDVKM. Between the trimmed V and J ends, which lost 3 bases and 0 bases, there was a span of 12 bases. The CDR3, as DNA: TGTGCCAGCAGTTTTTCGGGAGTCGACTCTGGGGCCAACGTCCTGACTTTC. Translation gives CASSFSGVDSGANVLTF.

The chain couples TRBV25-1 to TRBJ1-2, with D tentatively TRBD1 (5 bases). The CDR3 spans 14 residues. The germline V and J ends were trimmed by 3 bases and 5 bases, with 13 bases remaining between them. The V gene's germline CDR1 is MGHDK and CDR2 SYGVNS. CDR3: CASSDYRSRYGYTF. The CDR3 DNA reads TGTGCCAGCAGTGATTACAGGAGTAGGTATGGCTACACCTTC.

Concerning this clone itself: In the same sample, other DNA sequences code for this CDR3. The V call is TRBV5-1, the J call TRBJ2-1; 7 nucleotides align to TRBD1. The germline V gene encodes CDR1 SGHRS and CDR2 YFSETQ. The length of the CDR3 is 14 residues. The ends lost 4 bases at V and 1 base at J; junction bases unmatched: 2. The DNA of the CDR3 is TGCGCCAGCAGCCTGGGACAGTCCTACAATGAGCAGTTCTTC. Amino acid sequence: CASSLGQSYNEQFF.

J is TRBJ1-2 and V is TRBV6-2 or TRBV6-3; the D gene is possibly TRBD1 (5 bases). V was trimmed by 5 bases and J by 8 bases, leaving 9 bases between them. The CDR3 runs 11 residues. Germline V CDR1 and CDR2: MNHEY, SVGEGT. The CDR3: CASSGARGYTF. The CDR3 DNA follows: TGTGCCAGCAGTGGGGCCCGGGGCTACACCTTC.

The V and J genes are TRBV11-2 and TRBJ2-2, with 7 bases identical to TRBD1. V lost 3 bases to trimming and J lost 4 bases; unmatched junction nucleotides: 11. CDR1 and CDR2 from the germline V gene are SGHAT and FQNNGV. There are 17 residues in the CDR3. As DNA, the CDR3 is TGTGCCAGCAGCTTTCTTACAGGGGCACAGACCACCGGGGAGCTGTTTTTT. Protein: CASSFLTGAQTTGELFF.

This chain links TRBV27 with TRBJ1-4; maybe TRBD1 (5 bases). Looked up from germline, CDR1 is MNHEY and CDR2 is SMNVEV (reference sequence). Trimming left V 1 base short and J 7 bases short, with 13 bases between. The CDR3 consists of 15 residues. CDR3 residues: CASSLLAGLGEKLFF. The CDR3 DNA reads TGTGCCAGCAGTTTATTGGCAGGGCTGGGTGAAAAACTGTTTTTT.

CDR3 residues: CASSRGTGNEKLFF. CDR3 in DNA: TGTGCCAGCAGCCGCGGGACCGGAAATGAAAAACTGTTTTTT. The rearrangement links TRBV7-9 to TRBJ1-4; TRBD1 might be the D (5 bases). The germline gives CDR1 SEHNR, CDR2 FQNEAQ (reference sequence). Trimming took 5 bases from V and 5 from J, leaving 12 bases between them. The CDR3 sequence is 14 residues long.

V usage is TRBV27 and J usage is TRBJ2-6; the D is unclear. The V gene lost 7 bases and the J gene lost 2 bases, with 9 bases spanning the gap. This CDR3 spans 14 amino acids. CDR1 is MNHEY and CDR2 is SMNVEV in the germline V gene (reference sequence). CDR3 region: CASMPVAGANVLTF. CDR3 bases: TGTGCCAGCATGCCGGTCGCTGGGGCCAACGTCCTGACTTTC.

The chain employs TRBV6-2 or TRBV6-3 and TRBJ2-1; D is uncertain. The CDR3 loop spans 17 amino acids. The V gene's germline CDR1 is MNHEY and CDR2 SVGEGT. The V end lost 5 bases, the J end lost 0 bases, and 17 bases lay between the germline ends. The CDR3 coding sequence is TGTGCCAGCAGTGGTCCTCCCGCGGCGAGCTCCTACAATGAGCAGTTCTTC. Protein: CASSGPPAASSYNEQFF.

The chain has TRBV19 and TRBJ2-4; no reliable D call. The CDR3 is made up of 16 amino acids. Germline V gene sequence: CDR1 LNHDA, CDR2 SQIVND (reference sequence). V was clipped by 3 bases and J by 1 base, with 13 bases between them. The DNA of the CDR3 is TGTGCCAGTAGTATCTTCCTAGGTGGGGCCAAAAACATTCAGTACTTC. Translating it yields CASSIFLGGAKNIQYF.

V usage is TRBV6-2 or TRBV6-3 and J usage is TRBJ2-7, with D possibly being TRBD2 (6 bases). Trimming stripped 2 bases from V and 0 bases from J, with 8 bases between. The germline V gene encodes CDR1 MNHEY and CDR2 SVGEGT. The CDR3 loop spans 14 amino acids. The CDR3 region is CASSYRGNSYEQYF. The DNA of the CDR3 is TGTGCCAGCAGTTACCGGGGGAACTCCTACGAGCAGTACTTC.

This clone appeared once. The chain combines TRBV6-2 or TRBV6-3 with TRBJ2-7, with D tentatively TRBD1 (5 bases). Germline lookup yields CDR1 MNHEY and CDR2 SVGEGT. Trimming shortened V by 2 bases and J by 2 bases, and 7 bases separated the two germline ends. The CDR3 sequence is 13 residues long. The CDR3 DNA is TGTGCCAGCAGTTACGGGGCGGCCTACGAGCAGTACTTC. Amino acids: CASSYGAAYEQYF.

There are a few counts of this clone. The chain joins TRBV4-2 to TRBJ1-3; a weak D match, TRBD1 (6 bases). Trimming removed 0 bases at V and 4 bases at J, with 13 bases between. This CDR3 comprises 16 residues. Germline V CDR1 and CDR2: LGHNA, YNFKEQ. The CDR3 is CASSQERDKAGNTIYF. Here the CDR3 DNA reads TGTGCCAGCAGCCAAGAAAGGGACAAAGCCGGAAACACCATATATTTT.

The chain carries TRBV4-3 and TRBJ2-6; D ambiguous. Trimming cost V 2 bases and J 0 bases, with 11 bases left between them. CDR1 and CDR2 (germline): LGHNA, YSLEER. CDR3 length: 17 residues. The CDR3 DNA sequence: TGCGCCAGCAGCCAACAGAGCGTTATCTCTGGGGCCAACGTCCTGACTTTC. As protein: CASSQQSVISGANVLTF.

This clone has a handful of counts. J is TRBJ2-1 and V is TRBV18, with 7 bases fitting TRBD2. The ends lost 4 bases at V and 5 bases at J; junction bases unmatched: 11. The length of the CDR3 is 16 residues. CDR1 is KGHSH and CDR2 is LQKENI in the germline V gene. CDR3 sequence: CASSLDRGRGHNEQFF. CDR3 nucleotide sequence: TGTGCCAGCTCACTAGACCGCGGGAGAGGGCACAATGAGCAGTTCTTC.

Only one count was recorded for this clone. CDR3 DNA: TGTGCCAGCAGCCCAATGACGGGGGGGAGCTCCAAAAACATTCAGTACTTC. This codes for CASSPMTGGSSKNIQYF. The V and J genes are TRBV7-8 and TRBJ2-4, with 8 bases fitting TRBD2. Germline lookup yields CDR1 SGHVS and CDR2 FQNEAQ. The length of the CDR3 is 17 residues. V was clipped by 5 bases and J by 2 bases; unmatched bases: 11.

The chain joins TRBV6-1 to TRBJ1-5; D might be TRBD1 (6 bases). The V end lost 3 bases, the J end lost 0 bases, and 12 bases lay between the germline ends. Per germline, CDR1 MNHNS and CDR2 SASEGT. This CDR3 contains 16 residues. The CDR3 DNA reads TGTGCCAGCAGTGACGGGACACCGTATAGCAATCAGCCCCAGCATTTT. Protein sequence: CASSDGTPYSNQPQHF.